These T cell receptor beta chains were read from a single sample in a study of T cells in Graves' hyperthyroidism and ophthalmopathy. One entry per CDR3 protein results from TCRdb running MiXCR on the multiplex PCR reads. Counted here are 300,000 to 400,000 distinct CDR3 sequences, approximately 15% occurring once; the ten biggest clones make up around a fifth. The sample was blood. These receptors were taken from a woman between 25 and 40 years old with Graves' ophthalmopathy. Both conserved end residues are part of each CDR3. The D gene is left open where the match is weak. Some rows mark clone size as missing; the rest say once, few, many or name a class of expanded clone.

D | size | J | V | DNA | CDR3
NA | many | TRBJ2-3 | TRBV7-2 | TGTGCCAGCAGCTTTAGGGGGTTACGCACAGATACGCAGTATTTT | CASSFRGLRTDTQYF
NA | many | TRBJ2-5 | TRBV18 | TGTGCCAGCTCACCCGCCCCGGGGGTCGGGGAGACCCAGTACTTC | CASSPAPGVGETQYF
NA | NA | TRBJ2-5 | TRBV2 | TGTGCCAGCAGTGAAGGGGTATGGCAGGGGTGGGAGACCCAGTACTTC | CASSEGVWQGWETQYF
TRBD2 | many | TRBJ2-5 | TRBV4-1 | TGCGCCAGCAGCCAATTTCTTAGCGGGGCAAATCAAGAGACCCAGTACTTC | CASSQFLSGANQETQYF
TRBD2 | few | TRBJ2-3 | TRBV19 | TGTGCCAGTAGTATAGCCGGCCTAGCGGCGCAGTATTTT | CASSIAGLAAQYF
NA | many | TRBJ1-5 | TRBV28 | TGTGCCAGCAGTTTAGGGATTTTAAGCAATCAGCCCCAGCATTTT | CASSLGILSNQPQHF
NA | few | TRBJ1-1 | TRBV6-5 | TGTGCCAGCAGTACTCCCCGACAGAGTCTATTGAACACTGAAGCTTTCTTT | CASSTPRQSLLNTEAFF
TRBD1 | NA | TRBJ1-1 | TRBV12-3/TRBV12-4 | TGTGCCAGCACCCCTGGGGACAGTTTGAACACTGAAGCTTTCTTT | CASTPGDSLNTEAFF
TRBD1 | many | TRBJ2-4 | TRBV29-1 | TGCAGCGTCCTGGACAGGGGGCGTAAAAACATTCAGTACTTC | CSVLDRGRKNIQYF
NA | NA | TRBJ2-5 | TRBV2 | TGTGCCAGCACCCGGGCTTCGTACCAAGAGACCCAGTACTTC | CASTRASYQETQYF
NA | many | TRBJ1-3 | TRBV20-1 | TGCAGTGCCCACCGGGCGAGCTCTGGAAACACCATATATTTT | CSAHRASSGNTIYF
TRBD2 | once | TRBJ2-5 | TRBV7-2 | TGTGCCAGCAGCGTCGGACTAGCGGGGAGGGAGACCCAGTACTTC | CASSVGLAGRETQYF
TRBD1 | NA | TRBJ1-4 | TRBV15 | TGTGCCACCAGCAGAGGGGACAGCACAACTAATGAAAAACTGTTTTTT | CATSRGDSTTNEKLFF